Sequencing of this T cell receptor beta chain was carried out in a study of blood T cell repertoires in COVID-19. The overall study: From the United States, Italy and Spain came samples of acute and convalescent COVID-19. From T cells, B-cell-depleted T cells, or PBMCs came the material, which was cDNA or gDNA.

Trimming left V 6 bases short and J 5 bases short, with 11 bases between. The CDR3 length is 13 residues. How the authors handled the data: Quantification of nucleated cells was approximated via reference gene primer amplification. Profiling relied on immunoSEQ multiplex PCR, and the TCRdb table lists in-frame clones only, not all of them. The DNA gave D and trimming, while V, J and clone size come from that table. In the table there are hundreds of thousands of clones, about 89% of which are singletons. This clone showed up just once. The specimen was peripheral blood. The TCR sequence derives from a man aged 35 to 55 with acute or convalescent COVID-19. The chain joins TRBV12-3 or TRBV12-4 to TRBJ1-5, with unresolved D. The CDR3, as DNA: TGTGCCAGCAGCCCCGGTGAGGATCAGCCCCAGCATTTT. Its translation: CASSPGEDQPQHF.